Presented here are 22 T cell receptor beta chains from one specimen sequenced in a study of blood T cell repertoires in COVID-19. TCRdb keeps only in-frame clones here, not all; method: immunoSEQ multiplex PCR. The sample has under 150,000 clones, 75% to 85% seen once. What was sequenced was peripheral blood. The receptors here all came from a woman between 50 and 59 years old with acute or convalescent COVID-19.

This sequence joins TRBV6-2 or TRBV6-3 and TRBJ2-3; TRBD2 matches at 12 bases. With V trimmed by 6 bases and J by 0 bases, 4 bases remained unmatched. The CDR3 has 16 residues. CDR1 and CDR2 from the germline V gene are MNHEY and SVGEGT. CDR3 sequence reads: CASSAGLAGSTDTQYF. DNA of the CDR3: TGTGCCAGCAGCGCCGGACTAGCGGGGAGCACAGATACGCAGTATTTT.

The chain combines TRBV12-3 or TRBV12-4 with TRBJ2-7; TRBD1 might be the D (6 bases). This CDR3 comprises 13 residues. V was shortened by 3 bases and J by 1 base, with 7 bases between the two germline ends. The CDR3 loop is CASSFQGSYEQYF. Here the CDR3 DNA reads TGTGCCAGCAGTTTTCAGGGGTCCTACGAGCAGTACTTC.

The J gene is TRBJ2-4, the V gene TRBV12-5; perhaps TRBD1 as D (5 bases). Germline CDR1 LGHNT, CDR2 FRNRAP. The CDR3 runs 13 residues. Trimming shortened V by 7 bases and J by 3 bases, and 10 bases separated the two germline ends. Here the CDR3 reads CASAPGIKNIQYF. The CDR3 bases are TGTGCTAGTGCACCAGGGATCAAAAACATTCAGTACTTC. Full variable domain (rest looked up from reference TRBV12-5 and TRBJ2-4): DARVTQTPRHKVTEMGQEVTMRCQPILGHNTVFWYRQTMMQGLELLAYFRNRAPLDDSGMPKDRFSAEMPDATLATLKIQPSEPRDSAVYFCASAPGIKNIQYFGAGTRLSVL.

This chain uses TRBV4-2 with TRBJ1-4; 7 bases map to TRBD1. The V and J ends lost 6 bases and 4 bases, in that order; junction bases with no gene match: 5. The CDR3 is made up of 14 amino acids. Germline assignment: CDR1 LGHNA and CDR2 YNFKEQ. This chain's CDR3 is CASRARDSNEKLFF. CDR3 bases: TGTGCCAGCAGGGCCCGGGACAGTAATGAAAAACTGTTTTTT.

J is TRBJ2-7 and V is TRBV7-9; tentatively, D is TRBD2 (5 bases). Germline CDR1 reads SEHNR; CDR2 reads FQNEAQ (reference sequence). Trimming left V 1 base short and J 6 bases short, with 16 bases between. The CDR3 runs to 15 residues. CDR3: CASSLGGGVTGEQYF. The CDR3 DNA is TGTGCCAGCAGCTTAGGTGGAGGAGTAACGGGCGAGCAGTACTTC.

This clone came up once. The chain has TRBV27 and TRBJ1-4; weak D call: TRBD1 (6 bases). CDR1 is MNHEY, CDR2 SMNVEV, per germline (reference sequence). The CDR3 totals 16 residues. V was clipped by 6 bases and J by 2 bases, with 16 bases between them. The CDR3 sequence: CASSKGVDATNEKLFF. CDR3 bases: TGTGCCAGCAGCAAGGGGGTCGATGCGACTAATGAAAAACTGTTTTTT.

CDR3 in DNA: TGTGCCAGCAGCTCCGGGACAGGATTCTATGGCTACACCTTC. Protein sequence: CASSSGTGFYGYTF. The chain combines TRBV13 with TRBJ1-2; 8 bases line up with TRBD1. J gave up 4 bases and V 4 bases, and 5 bases lay outside the gene matches. Germline assignment: CDR1 PRHDT and CDR2 FYEKMQ (reference sequence). There are 14 residues in the CDR3.

This rearrangement joins TRBV6-6 to TRBJ1-1; possible D gene TRBD1, 5 bases. Trimming left V 7 bases short and J 2 bases short, with 11 bases between. This CDR3 comprises 13 residues. CDR1 and CDR2 (germline): MNHNY, SVGAGI (reference sequence). The CDR3 DNA reads TGTGCCAGCACCGGGGGTGGCAACACTGAAGCTTTCTTT. Protein product: CASTGGGNTEAFF.

This clone came up once. The chain couples TRBV11-3 to TRBJ1-5; 7 bases map to TRBD1. The germline gives CDR1 SGHNT, CDR2 YENEEA. This CDR3 contains 20 residues. Trimming took 5 bases from V and 6 from J; bases not matched to a gene: 25. CDR3 coding DNA: TGTGCCAGCAGCCAAGCAAACCGGGACAGCCGACGTTCGGTTTCTCAGCCCCAGCATTTT. Protein: CASSQANRDSRRSVSQPQHF.

The rearrangement uses TRBV6-5 and TRBJ1-1; 12 bases line up with TRBD1. This CDR3 contains 15 residues. V trimming: 2 bases; J trimming: 6 bases; junction bases outside the gene matches: 4. Germline assignment: CDR1 MNHEY and CDR2 SVGAGI. This CDR3 is CASSYRDRGQSEAFF. CDR3 DNA: TGTGCCAGCAGTTACCGGGACAGGGGGCAATCTGAAGCTTTCTTT.

This clone was recorded only once. The chain is built from TRBV11-2 and TRBJ2-7; D is perhaps TRBD2 (6 bases). CDR1 is SGHAT, CDR2 FQNNGV, per germline. The germline V and J ends were trimmed by 2 bases and 3 bases, with 11 bases remaining between them. The CDR3 runs 14 residues. The CDR3 here is CASSLRTTNYEQYF. The CDR3 bases are TGTGCCAGCAGCTTACGGACTACCAACTACGAGCAGTACTTC. Based on the CDR3 plus reference TRBV11-2 and TRBJ2-7, the full variable domain is EAGVAQSPRYKIIEKRQSVAFWCNPISGHATLYWYQQILGQGPKLLIQFQNNGVVDDSQLPKDRFSAERLKGVDSTLKIQPAKLEDSAVYLCASSLRTTNYEQYFGPGTRLTVT.

This rearrangement joins TRBV18 to TRBJ1-2; 9 bases agree with TRBD1. Germline CDR1 and CDR2: KGHSH and LQKENI. The ends lost 4 bases at V and 1 base at J; junction bases unmatched: 7. The CDR3 runs 16 residues. CDR3 protein: CASSLRGTGSNYGYTF. CDR3 in DNA: TGTGCCAGCTCACTGCGGGGGACAGGGAGTAACTATGGCTACACCTTC.

V and J are TRBV6-2 or TRBV6-3 and TRBJ1-2; D is possibly TRBD1 (6 bases). Germline V gene sequence: CDR1 MNHEY, CDR2 SVGEGT. With 6 bases removed from V and 5 bases from J, the gap between germline ends came to 10 bases. CDR3 size: 12 residues. The CDR3 loop is CASSQGKYGYTF. Written as DNA, the CDR3 is TGTGCCAGCAGCCAGGGGAAATATGGCTACACCTTC.

V usage is TRBV27 and J usage is TRBJ1-6; 8 positions agree with TRBD1. Germline V gives CDR1 MNHEY, CDR2 SMNVEV (reference sequence). The CDR3 consists of 12 residues. J gave up 11 bases and V 10 bases, and 7 bases lay outside the gene matches. CDR3 region: CATGQGLAPLHF. In DNA form, the CDR3 reads TGTGCCACCGGACAGGGTTTAGCACCCCTCCACTTT.

The chain combines TRBV4-3 with TRBJ2-7, with D maybe TRBD1 (6 bases). The CDR3 is 15 amino acids. Germline CDR1 LGHNA, CDR2 YSLEER. Trimming stripped 0 bases from V and 3 bases from J, with 12 bases between. The DNA of the CDR3 is TGCGCCAGCAGCCAAGATAAGAACAGGGACTACGAGCAGTACTTC. This codes for CASSQDKNRDYEQYF.

The gene calls are TRBV7-9 and TRBJ1-3; D is unresolved. This CDR3 has 14 amino acids. Trimming removed 10 bases at V and 0 bases at J, with 13 bases between. CDR1 is SEHNR, CDR2 FQNEAQ, per germline (reference sequence). For the CDR3, the DNA is TGTGCCACCCCCGCAGATTCCTCTGGAAACACCATATATTTT. Amino acids: CATPADSSGNTIYF.

V usage is TRBV3-1 (or the pseudogene TRBV3-2) and J usage is TRBJ2-4; D is perhaps TRBD1 (6 bases). The CDR3 loop spans 14 amino acids. Trimming removed 3 bases at V and 15 bases at J, with 21 bases between. The germline gives CDR1 LGHDT, CDR2 YNNKEL (reference sequence). CDR3 region: CASSQGWIGTSLYF. The CDR3 DNA follows: TGTGCCAGCAGCCAGGGGTGGATAGGGACATCTCTGTACTTC.

This chain uses TRBV2 with TRBJ1-6; D gene uncertain. Germline V lookup: CDR1 SNHLY, CDR2 FYNNEI. This CDR3 has 16 residues. Trimming removed 6 bases at V and 7 bases at J, with 19 bases between. The DNA of the CDR3 is TGTGCCAGCAGCCAAGACGACTCGAGAGGCAATTCACCCCTCCACTTT. Encoded protein: CASSQDDSRGNSPLHF.

The V and J genes are TRBV6-5 and TRBJ1-1, with D hard to call. Germline V gene data show CDR1 as MNHEY and CDR2 as SVGAGI. V shed 2 bases and J shed 6 bases, with 4 bases lying between them. This CDR3 contains 11 residues. The CDR3 loop reads CASSYESEAFF. In nucleotides, the CDR3 is TGTGCCAGCAGTTACGAGTCTGAAGCTTTCTTT.

This rearrangement joins TRBV7-9 to TRBJ2-1; 11 bases map to TRBD2. The CDR3 spans 14 residues. Germline values: CDR1 SEHNR, CDR2 FQNEAQ (reference sequence). V shed 11 bases, J shed 10 bases, and the junction held 13 bases outside the gene matches. CDR3 DNA: TGTGCCGGTCAACTAGCGGGGGTTAGAGGGGAGCAGTTCTTC. It translates to CAGQLAGVRGEQFF.

The chain recombines TRBV10-3 with TRBJ2-5; 7 nucleotides agree with TRBD1. Germline CDR1 reads ENHRY; CDR2 reads SYGVKD. The length of the CDR3 is 15 residues. Germline trimming cut 10 bases from V and 2 bases from J; bases unmatched to any gene: 13. The CDR3 protein is CATPGTEAAQETQYF. The CDR3 nucleotides are TGTGCCACCCCCGGGACAGAGGCCGCTCAAGAGACCCAGTACTTC.

V is TRBV20-1 and J is TRBJ2-2; D may be TRBD1 (5 bases). CDR1 is DFQATT and CDR2 is SNEGSKA in the germline V gene (reference sequence). There are 13 residues in the CDR3. V shed 3 bases and J shed 5 bases, with 10 bases lying between them. For the CDR3, the DNA is TGCAGTGCTAGTGGGGCAGGGACCGGGGAGCTGTTTTTT. This codes for CSASGAGTGELFF.